A selection of T cell receptor beta chains follows, all from one sample in a study of monozygotic twins with inflammatory bowel disease. Reanalyzing the 5' RACE reads, TCRdb keeps one entry per CDR3 protein, without DNA. The table for this sample gives about 210,000 distinct CDR3 sequences. Sequencing was carried out using blood. All receptors come from a human donor with ulcerative colitis or Crohn's disease, or a healthy co-twin of an affected twin (not recorded which). CDR3s include the opening cysteine and the closing phenylalanine or tryptophan.

J gene	V gene	CDR3 protein
TRBJ2-3	TRBV20-1	CSAKQGTTGTDTQYF
TRBJ2-3	TRBV20-1	CSARVGPQRDTQYF
TRBJ2-1	TRBV24-1	CATSDFSGGSYNEQFF
TRBJ2-7	TRBV3-1	CASSYVSYEQYF
TRBJ1-1	TRBV10-1	CASSESATGVDTEAFF
TRBJ2-3	TRBV6-1	CANGAGGTDTQYF
TRBJ1-1	TRBV24-1	CATSDSSGTGNTEAFF
TRBJ1-4	TRBV12-3/TRBV12-4	CASSPSLGEREKLFF
TRBJ2-3	TRBV7-2	CASSRRGFGDTQYF
TRBJ1-1	TRBV3-1	CASSQGLRTEAFF
TRBJ2-5	TRBV5-1	CASSLGLAQETQYF
TRBJ1-2	TRBV12-3/TRBV12-4	CASRLTVNYGYTF
TRBJ2-1	TRBV5-1	CASSRHPSDYNEQFF
TRBJ2-5	TRBV20-1	CSATSWAGGEETQYF
TRBJ2-1	TRBV5-1	CASSLALGRPNNEQFF
TRBJ1-5	TRBV6-5	CASSSLTGVWDQPQHF
TRBJ1-2	TRBV18	CASSPLDRGHGYTF
TRBJ2-1	TRBV5-1	CASSSPWYGQGNEQFF
TRBJ1-2	TRBV5-1	CASSLDSRDYGYTF
TRBJ2-2	TRBV7-8	CASSPTGGTGELFF
TRBJ2-5	TRBV11-2	CASSSAGQQETQYF
TRBJ2-3	TRBV19	CASSPHRADTQYF
TRBJ2-1	TRBV9	CASSAIHRGTDNEQFF
TRBJ2-5	TRBV7-2	CASSLMAGGDTGETQYF
TRBJ2-1	TRBV11-2	CASSLHGTSSSSYNEQFF
TRBJ2-2	TRBV10-3	CAISSSRTSGGDTGELFF
TRBJ2-1	TRBV12-3/TRBV12-4	CASSLSGNEQFF
TRBJ1-1	TRBV5-1	CASSFQTGIGWNTEAFF
TRBJ2-1	TRBV7-9	CASSLGGGGFNEQFF
TRBJ2-3	TRBV12-5	CASGLRQGTDTQYF
TRBJ1-2	TRBV12-3/TRBV12-4	CASSLWSFRYYGYTF
TRBJ2-5	TRBV4-1	CASSQVWRFGETQYF
TRBJ1-6	TRBV20-1	CSARERIGTGFSPLYF
TRBJ2-1	TRBV7-9	CASSATSGGMYEQFF
TRBJ2-3	TRBV4-2	CASSQVGGSPGPDTQYF
TRBJ2-2	TRBV5-1	CASSLRTGGELFF
TRBJ2-2	TRBV20-1	CSARAGTSPGELFF
TRBJ1-5	TRBV20-1	CSASDRSEQPQHF
TRBJ1-6	TRBV6-5	CASSYHGVQGSPLHF
TRBJ1-5	TRBV7-9	CASSGGQGGQPQHF
TRBJ2-5	TRBV6-5	CASSYRREETQYF
TRBJ1-2	TRBV10-3	CAISESAGGWYGCTF
TRBJ1-1	TRBV20-1	CSARDDDHPTEAFF
TRBJ2-4	TRBV4-1	CASSPLLDIGNIQYF
TRBJ1-1	TRBV7-9	CASSAHHGITEAFF
TRBJ2-1	TRBV15	CATSRDRVSYNEQFF
TRBJ2-1	TRBV10-3	CAISGGTSGGWNEQFF
TRBJ2-2	TRBV7-9	CASSLVRVSTGELFF
TRBJ2-7	TRBV12-3/TRBV12-4	CASSHSRDRRTEQYF
TRBJ2-7	TRBV5-6	CASRPRDGYEQYF
TRBJ2-1	TRBV5-1	CASSPPYSGGAVEQFF
TRBJ1-5	TRBV7-9	CASSLLDQPQHF
TRBJ2-1	TRBV20-1	CSASTPGDNEQFF